The present T cell receptor (beta chain) was sequenced within a study of shared clonotypes between healthy human individuals (dated by TCRdb to the early 2020s). Regarding the complete study: The cohort included three men and a couple of women between 18 and 49 years of age. Libraries were prepared and TCR repertoires were sequenced by different laboratories using diverse techniques, in order to increase sequencing depth and limit assay-specific biases. The study deeply sequenced blood TCR repertoires of about 5 healthy adults to estimate repertoire size and the extent of clonotype sharing between individuals. Between about 0.94 and 8.9 billion PBMCs per donor were obtained by leukapheresis.

On this clone: Its antigen has not been determined. Base qualities are not recorded, but no much larger clone differs from it by a single base.

Using the deep immunoSEQ assay, TCR CDR3 regions were amplified from genomic DNA by multiplex PCR. For each cell subset, the extracted genomic DNA was distributed evenly across all wells of several immunoSEQ 96-well plates, and each plate served as one replicate. For unsorted PBMC, each replicate PCR was loaded with roughly 330 ng genomic DNA, equivalent to tens of thousands of T cell genomes. Ten immunoSEQ deep assay plates were used to sequence the unsorted PBMC genomic DNA. The purified libraries were quantified using a Qubit 3.0 fluorometer, sized with a Bioanalyzer 2100, and then quantified again using the KAPA Library Quantification kit. Every immunoSEQ 96-well plate was sequenced on a dedicated single-read 150-cycle Illumina NextSeq 550 flow cell. Per the authors' processing: Because only junctional sequences without quality scores were contained in the immunoSEQ output, filtering matching that applied to full-length reads could not be performed. Sequences were annotated with PyIR, a Python wrapper for IgBLAST v1.9, and V/J genes and CDR3 were assigned using IMGT germline references. Reads with weak V/J assignments (E-value above 1e-6), missing CDR3, stop codons, out-of-frame junctions, or ambiguous translated residues were removed. V3J clonotypes were defined as sequences sharing the same inferred V gene, J gene, and CDR3 amino acid sequence. To compute the percentage overlap between repertoires, the number of shared unique clonotypes was divided by the size of the smaller repertoire. Richness of each repertoire was evaluated using RTK rarefaction, the Chao1 estimator, and Recon v2.1 estimates of unobserved clonotypes. The clones in this table, taken by TCRdb from immuneACCESS, are in-frame only. Not every clone is retained; where verified, under half of the shortfall comes from an unresolved V gene, and the cause of the rest is unknown. The DNA gave D and trimming, while V, J and clone size come from that table. In this sample the table shows some 450,000 clones, 75% to 80% of which occur a single time. The ten largest clones add up to around 12% of the sample.

Study-wide findings and limitations: Sampling was restricted to blood, and TCR repertoires in tissues likely differ from the TCR repertoires found in blood. The small number of donors limited the genetic and exposure-history diversity represented. Based on pairwise subsampling, the degree of clonotype sharing among donors was expected to be affected by sequencing depth.

The donors were healthy, HIV-negative adults with no recently reported acute infections or vaccinations. Every donor was a Caucasian adult residing in Nashville, Tennessee, USA. In the unsorted samples, 90 million to 100 million PBMCs were counted, and genomic DNA was extracted using the QIAamp DNA Blood Mini kit. After blood collection by leukapheresis, PBMCs were isolated using Ficoll-Histopaque density gradient centrifugation and then cryopreserved in the vapor phase of liquid nitrogen. V loses 0 bases at its end and J loses 4 bases; junction bases beyond the gene matches: 3. The germline V gene encodes CDR1 SGDLS and CDR2 YYNGEE. Including the terminal cysteine and phenylalanine, the CDR3 comprises 15 residues. Only CDR3 DNA remains: 45 bases, in frame from the first base.

The sequenced sample consisted of PBMCs. The sequence derives from a woman between 35 and 50 years old in good health. Some clones in this sample may be carry-over from other donors' samples. The receptor chain draws on TRBV9 and TRBJ2-2; TRBD2 aligns with 7 central bases. The DNA is TGTGCCAGCAGCGTAGAAGCTAGCGGCACCGGGGAGCTGTTTTTT. Its translation is CASSVEASGTGELFF.